The 7 T cell receptor beta chains below all came from one sample that was sequenced in a study of blood T cell repertoires in COVID-19. Clones were sequenced by immunoSEQ multiplex PCR, and TCRdb holds only the in-frame ones, with some missing. The table has over 130,000 clones, around 78% seen once; the top ten hold 4.5%. The specimen was peripheral blood. Source of these receptors: a woman aged 80 or older with active or convalescent COVID-19.

This clone was counted a single time. The V and J genes are TRBV6-5 and TRBJ1-3; D is uncertain. This CDR3 comprises 15 residues. Germline V gene sequence: CDR1 MNHEY, CDR2 SVGAGI. Deletions cut 0 bases from V and 4 bases from J, with 10 bases between. The CDR3 DNA follows: TGTGCCAGCAGTTACTCGTCCGGGTCCGGAAACACCATATATTTT. It encodes CASSYSSGSGNTIYF.

The chain has TRBV6-6 and TRBJ2-3; 13 bases agree with TRBD2. Germline values: CDR1 MNHNY, CDR2 SVGAGI (reference sequence). CDR3 size: 15 residues. The J segment lost 6 bases and the V segment lost 7 bases, leaving 7 bases of the junction unmatched. CDR3 sequence: CASTELAGGPDTQYF. The CDR3 DNA reads TGTGCCAGCACCGAACTAGCGGGGGGGCCTGATACGCAGTATTTT.

The chain combines TRBV4-3 with TRBJ1-2; D might be TRBD1 (5 bases). There are 15 residues in the CDR3. The V gene lost 0 bases and the J gene lost 4 bases, with 12 bases spanning the gap. Germline V lookup: CDR1 LGHNA, CDR2 YSLEER. CDR3 coding DNA: TGCGCCAGCAGCCAAGACACGCAGGGTTCCTATGGCTACACCTTC. It is translated as CASSQDTQGSYGYTF.

This chain connects TRBV7-9 to TRBJ1-3, with D possibly TRBD1 on 6 matching bases. The CDR3 runs 13 residues. Germline assignment: CDR1 SEHNR and CDR2 FQNEAQ (reference sequence). Trimming removed 1 base at V and 8 bases at J, with 9 bases between. This CDR3 reads CASSLGTDHTIYF. For the CDR3, the DNA is TGTGCCAGCAGCTTAGGGACAGATCACACCATATATTTT.

In its sample, this clone was seen once. The chain carries TRBV5-5 and TRBJ1-1, with a tentative D call TRBD1 (6 bases). The CDR3 has 13 amino acids. With 4 bases removed from V and 1 base from J, the gap between germline ends came to 8 bases. Looked up from germline, CDR1 is SGHKS and CDR2 is YYEKEE (reference sequence). The CDR3 is CASSIQGNTEAFF. The CDR3 coding sequence is TGTGCCAGCAGCATACAGGGGAACACTGAAGCTTTCTTT.

The gene calls are TRBV6-2 or TRBV6-3 and TRBJ2-7; 10 nucleotides agree with TRBD1. The CDR3 runs 17 residues. CDR1 MNHEY and CDR2 SVGEGT come from the germline V gene. Trimming took 4 bases from V and 1 from J; bases not matched to a gene: 10. The CDR3 protein is CASSLGKGQGRSYEQYF. Here the CDR3 DNA reads TGTGCCAGCAGTTTAGGCAAGGGACAGGGGAGGTCCTACGAGCAGTACTTC.

This rearrangement joins TRBV5-1 to TRBJ1-2; a weak D match, TRBD1 (5 bases). V lost 3 bases and J 8 bases, leaving 26 bases between the germline ends. CDR3 size: 17 residues. Per the germline V gene, CDR1 is SGHRS and CDR2 is YFSETQ. The CDR3 sequence is CASSWGSRTRSGDGYTF. The CDR3 bases are TGCGCCAGCAGCTGGGGCTCCCGGACACGGAGTGGAGACGGCTACACCTTC.